The 29 T cell receptor beta chains presented below share a single source sample, sequenced in a study of blood T cell repertoires in COVID-19. Method: immunoSEQ multiplex PCR; TCRdb's copy keeps in-frame clones and lacks some. The sample lists around 180,000 clones; roughly 85% were seen once. Sequencing was done on a sample of peripheral blood. These receptors came from a woman in her twenties or thirties with acute or convalescent COVID-19.

This clone has a count of ten or more. The chain employs TRBV28 and TRBJ1-5, with TRBD1 identical over 7 bases. Unmatched junction bases numbered 6, after V lost 6 bases and J lost 7 bases. CDR3 length equals 13 residues. CDR1 and CDR2 (germline): MDHEN, SYDVKM. In DNA form, the CDR3 reads TGTGCCAGCAGACGCCAACAGGGGCAGCCCCAGCATTTT. Its translation: CASRRQQGQPQHF.

V and J are TRBV19 and TRBJ1-1; TRBD1 agrees at 7 bases. The germline gives CDR1 LNHDA, CDR2 SQIVND (reference sequence). With 8 bases clipped from V and 1 base from J, the junction kept 7 bases outside the gene matches. This CDR3 contains 14 residues. The CDR3 coding sequence is TGTGCCAGTTCCACGGACAGGTGGAACACTGAAGCTTTCTTT. Its protein is CASSTDRWNTEAFF.

J is TRBJ2-7 and V is TRBV28, with 7 positions matching TRBD2. This CDR3 is 16 amino acids long. Germline assignment: CDR1 MDHEN and CDR2 SYDVKM. The junction had 21 bases not matched to a gene; V was cut back by 7 bases and J by 9 bases. The CDR3 nucleotides are TGTGCCAGCATTGGACGGACGGGGACTCGGGGGGACGGGCAGTACTTC. This gives the protein CASIGRTGTRGDGQYF. Full variable domain (rest looked up from reference TRBV28 and TRBJ2-7): DVKVTQSSRYLVKRTGEKVFLECVQDMDHENMFWYRQDPGLGLRLIYFSYDVKMKEKGDIPEGYSVSREKKERFSLILESASTNQTSMYLCASIGRTGTRGDGQYFGPGTRLTVT.

The chain uses TRBV29-1 and TRBJ1-1; D is perhaps TRBD1 (5 bases). This CDR3 is built from 12 residues. V was shortened by 5 bases and J by 5 bases, with 12 bases between the two germline ends. Germline values: CDR1 SQVTM, CDR2 ANQGSEA. CDR3 DNA sequence: TGCAGCGTTTACCCAGGGAGGACTGAAGCTTTCTTT. Its protein is CSVYPGRTEAFF.

J is TRBJ2-5 and V is TRBV5-4, with TRBD2 matching over 8 bases. This CDR3 contains 14 residues. The germline V gene encodes CDR1 SGHNT and CDR2 YYREEE (reference sequence). V trimming: 9 bases; J trimming: 7 bases; junction bases outside the gene matches: 14. CDR3 loop: CATGPRGVDGTQYF. The CDR3 DNA sequence: TGTGCCACGGGTCCGCGGGGGGTCGACGGGACCCAGTACTTC.

The chain has TRBV30 and TRBJ2-5; D not certain. The CDR3 contains 11 residues. Germline V CDR1 and CDR2: GTSNPN, SVGIG (reference sequence). Trimming cost V 2 bases and J 5 bases, with 6 bases left between them. The DNA of the CDR3 is TGTGCCTGGAGTCCTTCGGAGACCCAGTACTTC. Translating it yields CAWSPSETQYF.

The rearrangement links TRBV28 to TRBJ2-2; D might be TRBD1 (5 bases). Trimming left V 7 bases short and J 3 bases short, with 15 bases between. CDR3 length equals 15 residues. CDR1 is MDHEN, CDR2 SYDVKM, per germline. Here the CDR3 reads CASTIAGLDTGELFF. CDR3 DNA sequence: TGTGCCAGCACCATTGCAGGGCTGGACACCGGGGAGCTGTTTTTT.

This chain uses TRBV7-9 with TRBJ2-1; perhaps TRBD1 as D (6 bases). Trimming cost V 1 base and J 3 bases, with 16 bases left between them. This CDR3 is 17 amino acids long. The V gene's germline CDR1 is SEHNR and CDR2 FQNEAQ (reference sequence). The CDR3 DNA is TGTGCCAGCAGCTTAGGTTCCTCAGGGGCCCTCTACAATGAGCAGTTCTTC. It codes for CASSLGSSGALYNEQFF.

The chain is built from TRBV7-9 and TRBJ2-1; 8 nucleotides agree with TRBD1. Trimming removed 5 bases from V and 6 bases from J; junction bases left unmatched: 12. The CDR3 sequence is 16 residues long. Germline V gene sequence: CDR1 SEHNR, CDR2 FQNEAQ (reference sequence). The CDR3 protein is CASSPKDRVSLNEQFF. For the CDR3, the DNA is TGTGCCAGCAGCCCGAAGGACAGGGTCTCGCTCAATGAGCAGTTCTTC.

This chain connects TRBV6-5 to TRBJ2-7; TRBD2 matches 9 bases. Germline-derived CDR1 and CDR2 are MNHEY and SVGAGI. This CDR3 has 14 residues. After removal of 6 bases from V and 1 base from J, the junction contained 4 bases not matched to a gene. Here the CDR3 DNA reads TGTGCCAGCAGAATGCTAGCGGGATCCTACGAGCAGTACTTC. It yields the protein CASRMLAGSYEQYF.

This chain connects TRBV6-5 to TRBJ2-7; D may be TRBD1 (6 bases). The V gene's germline CDR1 is MNHEY and CDR2 SVGAGI. With 8 bases removed from V and 6 bases from J, the gap between germline ends came to 20 bases. This CDR3 spans 14 amino acids. The CDR3 sequence: CASGQNRVLTEQYF. CDR3 DNA: TGTGCCAGCGGACAAAACAGGGTCCTTACCGAGCAGTACTTC.

The V gene is TRBV28, the J gene TRBJ2-1; 11 bases fit TRBD2. Germline trimming cut 8 bases from V and 9 bases from J; bases unmatched to any gene: 21. From germline, CDR1 is MDHEN and CDR2 SYDVKM. The CDR3 sequence is 18 residues long. Written as DNA, the CDR3 is TGTGCCAGCGACCTTAGCGGGAGGGCCGGTGCAGTACAAGGTGAGCAGTTCTTC. As protein: CASDLSGRAGAVQGEQFF.

The V gene is TRBV30, the J gene TRBJ2-1; 9 bases agree with TRBD1. Germline loops: CDR1 GTSNPN, CDR2 SVGIG (reference sequence). With 4 bases clipped from V and 7 bases from J, the junction kept 8 bases outside the gene matches. The length of the CDR3 is 14 residues. CDR3 coding DNA: TGTGCCTGGAAGCCACAGGGGGCCGGGAATGAGCAGTTCTTC. Translating gives CAWKPQGAGNEQFF. Together with reference TRBV30 and TRBJ2-1, the CDR3 gives the full variable domain: SQTIHQWPATLVQPVGSPLSLECTVEGTSNPNLYWYRQAAGRGLQLLFYSVGIGQISSEVPQNLSASRPQDRQFILSSKKLLLSDSGFYLCAWKPQGAGNEQFFGPGTRLTVL.

This clone has just a few counts. The J gene is TRBJ2-2, the V gene TRBV6-4; a possible D gene is TRBD2 (5 bases). In germline, CDR1 is MRHNA, CDR2 SNTAGT. The CDR3 covers 15 residues. V lost 3 bases and J 0 bases, leaving 8 bases between the germline ends. For the CDR3, the DNA is TGTGCCAGCAGTGAAACTAGACCGAACACCGGGGAGCTGTTTTTT. Its translation: CASSETRPNTGELFF.

The chain links TRBV5-6 to TRBJ2-7, with TRBD2 as a possible D gene (6 bases). Germline lookup yields CDR1 SGHDT and CDR2 YYEEEE. V was clipped by 0 bases and J by 3 bases, with 16 bases between them. This CDR3 is 16 amino acids long. The CDR3 DNA follows: TGTGCCAGCAGCTTGGCTGGAGGGGATTGGCTCTACGAGCAGTACTTC. This translates into CASSLAGGDWLYEQYF. The variable domain in full, completed from reference TRBV5-6 and TRBJ2-7, reads DAGVTQSPTHLIKTRGQQVTLRCSPKSGHDTVSWYQQALGQGPQFIFQYYEEEERQRGNFPDRFSGHQFPNYSSELNVNALLLGDSALYLCASSLAGGDWLYEQYFGPGTRLTVT.

V is TRBV7-9 and J is TRBJ2-1; possible D gene TRBD1, 5 bases. The CDR3 runs to 13 residues. V lost 3 bases to trimming and J lost 8 bases, with 11 bases between them. Germline values: CDR1 SEHNR, CDR2 FQNEAQ (reference sequence). CDR3 sequence (DNA): TGTGCCAGCAGCTTCGAAATAGGGGATGAGCAGTTCTTC. Its protein product is CASSFEIGDEQFF.

This clone has just one count. The chain combines TRBV2 with TRBJ2-2; D ambiguous. The ends were cut back, 7 bases at V and 0 bases at J, with 6 bases in the middle. The CDR3 covers 13 residues. CDR1 is SNHLY, CDR2 FYNNEI, per germline. CDR3 coding DNA: TGTGCCAGCACCGACACGAACACCGGGGAGCTGTTTTTT. It yields the protein CASTDTNTGELFF.

This chain uses TRBV6-5 with TRBJ1-2; D is unresolved. V lost 4 bases, J lost 8 bases, and 11 bases lay in between. The CDR3 sequence is 12 residues long. CDR1 is MNHEY, CDR2 SVGAGI, per germline. CDR3 DNA: TGTGCCAGCAGTTCCGAGGGAGGCGGCTACACCTTC. Protein product: CASSSEGGGYTF.

This clone was found once. The chain is built from TRBV7-2 and TRBJ1-6, with D possibly matching TRBD1 (6 bases). Between the trimmed V and J ends, which lost 6 bases and 8 bases, there was a span of 11 bases. CDR1 and CDR2 (germline): SGHTA, FQGNSA. The CDR3 is 13 amino acids. The CDR3 bases are TGTGCCAGCAGAGCTGGGACACATTCACCCCTCCACTTT. Amino acid sequence: CASRAGTHSPLHF.

J is TRBJ2-1 and V is TRBV29-1; 11 nucleotides align to TRBD2. The CDR3 runs to 13 residues. CDR1 and CDR2 from the germline V gene are SQVTM and ANQGSEA. Trimming at V came to 5 bases and at J to 7 bases, leaving 4 bases not matched to a gene. CDR3 amino acids: CSVTGTSGNEQFF. CDR3 in DNA: TGCAGCGTTACCGGGACTAGCGGTAATGAGCAGTTCTTC.

The gene calls are TRBV6-5 and TRBJ1-4; 7 positions agree with TRBD1. V lost 6 bases, J lost 4 bases, and 5 bases stayed unmatched. Germline lookup yields CDR1 MNHEY and CDR2 SVGAGI. The CDR3 totals 14 residues. This CDR3 is CASRAGQHNEKLFF. The CDR3 region has the DNA TGTGCCAGCAGGGCGGGACAGCATAATGAAAAACTGTTTTTT.

The V gene is TRBV2, the J gene TRBJ1-3, with D possibly TRBD1 on 6 matching bases. Trimming stripped 8 bases from V and 6 bases from J, with 17 bases between. There are 14 residues in the CDR3. Germline V gene sequence: CDR1 SNHLY, CDR2 FYNNEI. CDR3 sequence: CASHPAGQKNTIYF. The CDR3 nucleotides are TGTGCCAGCCACCCGGCCGGACAGAAAAACACCATATATTTT.

V gene TRBV19 combines with J gene TRBJ1-3; D not certain. The CDR3 has 15 residues. Trimming shortened V by 5 bases and J by 0 bases, and 11 bases separated the two germline ends. The germline V gene encodes CDR1 LNHDA and CDR2 SQIVND (reference sequence). This CDR3 is CASSGAQSSGNTIYF. The CDR3 DNA follows: TGTGCCAGTAGTGGAGCGCAGAGCTCTGGAAACACCATATATTTT.

This clone was observed many times. The V call is TRBV11-2, the J call TRBJ2-1; D perhaps matches TRBD2 (6 bases). CDR3 length: 15 amino acids. Germline V gene lookup returns CDR1 SGHAT and CDR2 FQNNGV. Trimming took 2 bases from V and 6 from J, leaving 14 bases between them. DNA for the CDR3: TGTGCCAGCAGCTTATTGGCAGGAGCGGGCAATGAGCAGTTCTTC. It yields the protein CASSLLAGAGNEQFF.

The gene calls are TRBV7-2 and TRBJ2-1; 7 nucleotides match TRBD2. The J segment lost 7 bases and the V segment lost 6 bases, leaving 3 bases of the junction unmatched. Germline V gene lookup returns CDR1 SGHTA and CDR2 FQGNSA. This CDR3 has 12 residues. CDR3 amino acids: CASRYSGNEQFF. The CDR3 nucleotides read TGTGCCAGCAGGTATAGCGGGAATGAGCAGTTCTTC.

V usage is TRBV11-2 and J usage is TRBJ2-1, with TRBD2 matching 14 bases. The CDR3 is made up of 16 amino acids. V trimming: 5 bases; J trimming: 15 bases; junction bases outside the gene matches: 15. CDR1 is SGHAT and CDR2 is FQNNGV in the germline V gene. CDR3 DNA: TGTGCCAGCAGCCCCTTGGGACTAGCGGGGGTAGTGGTCCCGTTCTTC. Encoded protein: CASSPLGLAGVVVPFF.

The chain is built from TRBV5-1 and TRBJ2-7; D ambiguous. Germline lookup yields CDR1 SGHRS and CDR2 YFSETQ. The germline V and J ends were trimmed by 3 bases and 6 bases, with 7 bases remaining between them. This CDR3 has 11 residues. CDR3 in DNA: TGCGCCAGCAGCTCAGATGGCGAGCAGTACTTC. It is translated as CASSSDGEQYF. Together with reference TRBV5-1 and TRBJ2-7, the CDR3 gives the full variable domain: KAGVTQTPRYLIKTRGQQVTLSCSPISGHRSVSWYQQTPGQGLQFLFEYFSETQRNKGNFPGRFSGRQFSNSRSEMNVSTLELGDSALYLCASSSDGEQYFGPGTRLTVT.

V is TRBV29-1 and J is TRBJ2-1, with D possibly being TRBD1 (5 bases). Germline V gives CDR1 SQVTM, CDR2 ANQGSEA. The CDR3 is 12 residues long. V was cut by 7 bases and J by 0 bases, with 7 bases left in between. CDR3 loop: CSGQSSYNEQFF. The CDR3 region has the DNA TGCAGCGGACAGTCCTCCTACAATGAGCAGTTCTTC.

This chain joins TRBV30 and TRBJ1-5; 7 bases map to TRBD1. V was clipped by 4 bases and J by 3 bases; unmatched bases: 12. This CDR3 comprises 16 residues. Germline V lookup: CDR1 GTSNPN, CDR2 SVGIG (reference sequence). CDR3 loop: CAWTRGGTANNQPQHF. Here the CDR3 DNA reads TGTGCCTGGACCCGAGGGGGGACAGCGAACAATCAGCCCCAGCATTTT.